The 14 T cell receptor beta chains below come from one sample, sequenced in a study of shared clonotypes between healthy human individuals. The naive CD8 subset, CD45RO-negative cells positively selected for CCR7, excluded terminally differentiated effector memory CD45RA+ cells. The protocol was immunoSEQ multiplex PCR, while the TCRdb copy is restricted to in-frame clones and leaves out a portion. Among roughly 650,000 clones, approximately 96% were seen once, and the ten largest hold more than 0.085%. Sample: naive CD8+ T cells sorted from blood. The receptors stem from a woman aged 25 to 45 in good health.

CDR3 loop: CASSLARAWEQYF. For the CDR3, the DNA is TGTGCCAGCAGCTTAGCCCGGGCGTGGGAGCAGTACTTC. The rearrangement uses TRBV7-2 and TRBJ2-7; D is unresolved. The CDR3 length is 13 residues. V was pared by 0 bases and J by 7 bases, with 10 bases between. CDR1 is SGHTA and CDR2 is FQGNSA in the germline V gene.

The chain couples TRBV9 to TRBJ2-1; D is unresolved. The CDR3 is made up of 12 amino acids. Germline V gives CDR1 SGDLS, CDR2 YYNGEE. V was trimmed by 3 bases and J by 4 bases, leaving 5 bases between them. This CDR3 is CASSASYNEQFF. CDR3 bases: TGTGCCAGCAGCGCCTCATACAATGAGCAGTTCTTC.

The chain uses TRBV7-6 and TRBJ1-5; D may be TRBD1 (5 bases). Germline assignment: CDR1 SGHVS and CDR2 FNYEAQ. The CDR3 totals 14 residues. V was trimmed by 1 base and J by 10 bases, leaving 14 bases between them. The CDR3 loop reads CASSLGGGGNPQHF. CDR3 bases: TGTGCCAGCAGCTTAGGGGGGGGAGGTAACCCCCAGCATTTT.

The V call is TRBV5-4, the J call TRBJ1-2; D is undetermined. V lost 2 bases, J lost 3 bases, and 11 bases lay in between. CDR1 is SGHNT, CDR2 YYREEE, per germline (reference sequence). The CDR3 is 14 residues long. Here the CDR3 reads CASSFDEAYYGYTF. The CDR3 DNA reads as TGTGCCAGCAGCTTCGACGAGGCTTACTATGGCTACACCTTC. The whole variable domain, remainder taken from reference TRBV5-4 and TRBJ1-2, is ETGVTQSPTHLIKTRGQQVTLRCSSQSGHNTVSWYQQALGQGPQFIFQYYREEENGRGNFPPRFSGLQFPNYSSELNVNALELDDSALYLCASSFDEAYYGYTFGSGTRLTVV.

This CDR3 is CASLPTGTNEKLFF. For the CDR3, the DNA is TGTGCCAGCCTACCGACAGGAACTAATGAAAAACTGTTTTTT. The chain carries TRBV28 and TRBJ1-4; a possible D gene is TRBD1 (6 bases). V was clipped by 8 bases and J by 1 base, with 11 bases between them. The CDR3 length is 14 residues. Germline V CDR1 and CDR2: MDHEN, SYDVKM.

The chain employs TRBV27 and TRBJ1-2, with D unresolved. CDR1 is MNHEY, CDR2 SMNVEV, per germline (reference sequence). This CDR3 spans 13 amino acids. Trimming took off 2 bases at V and 7 bases at J, with 11 bases between the two ends. This CDR3 reads CASSLLSQSGYTF. The DNA of the CDR3 is TGTGCCAGCAGTTTACTGTCCCAGAGTGGCTACACCTTC.

The chain employs TRBV27 and TRBJ2-1; possibly TRBD2 for D (6 bases). Germline V CDR1 and CDR2: MNHEY, SMNVEV (reference sequence). This CDR3 is built from 13 residues. V lost 10 bases and J 3 bases, leaving 13 bases between the germline ends. The CDR3 protein is CATGTVSYNEQFF. The CDR3 region has the DNA TGTGCCACAGGGACTGTCAGCTACAATGAGCAGTTCTTC.

The gene calls are TRBV13 and TRBJ2-7; D might be TRBD2 (6 bases). V lost 1 base, J lost 7 bases, and 14 bases lay in between. Germline V CDR1 and CDR2: PRHDT, FYEKMQ (reference sequence). The CDR3 covers 14 residues. The CDR3 bases are TGTGCCAGCAGCTTAGCGGGAGTTACGGGGGAGCAGTACTTC. Translating gives CASSLAGVTGEQYF.

The chain combines TRBV7-8 with TRBJ2-5, with TRBD2 matching 11 bases. The V gene's germline CDR1 is SGHVS and CDR2 FQNEAQ. With 6 bases clipped from V and 5 bases from J, the junction kept 5 bases outside the gene matches. This CDR3 spans 14 amino acids. The CDR3 spells CASRRLAGNETQYF. The DNA for the CDR3 is TGTGCCAGCAGACGACTAGCGGGAAACGAGACCCAGTACTTC.

V gene TRBV7-7 combines with J gene TRBJ2-2; weak D call: TRBD2 (6 bases). Germline V gene lookup returns CDR1 SSHAT and CDR2 FNYEAQ (reference sequence). CDR3 size: 16 residues. V was shortened by 5 bases and J by 1 base, with 14 bases between the two germline ends. The DNA for the CDR3 is TGTGCCAGCAGCCCCGAGGCGCGGGAGAACACCGGGGAGCTGTTTTTT. Its protein product is CASSPEARENTGELFF. Full variable domain (remainder filled in from reference TRBV7-7 and TRBJ2-2): GAGVSQSPRYKVTKRGQDVTLRCDPISSHATLYWYQQALGQGPEFLTYFNYEAQPDKSGLPSDRFSAERPEGSISTLTIQRTEQRDSAMYRCASSPEARENTGELFFGEGSRLTVL.

The CDR3 DNA reads TGCGCCAGCAGTGAGGGGGCGATTCGGTCTGGAAACACCATATATTTT. Residues: CASSEGAIRSGNTIYF. V gene TRBV10-2 combines with J gene TRBJ1-3; TRBD1 might be the D (5 bases). The CDR3 runs to 16 residues. From germline, CDR1 is WSHSY and CDR2 SAAADI. With 2 bases removed from V and 1 base from J, the gap between germline ends came to 12 bases.

J is TRBJ2-4 and V is TRBV10-2, with D perhaps being TRBD1 or TRBD2 (6 bases each). Germline lookup yields CDR1 WSHSY and CDR2 SAAADI. V gave up 3 bases and J gave up 8 bases, with 17 bases separating them. The CDR3 loop spans 15 amino acids. CDR3 protein: CASSESGAVGDIQYF. The DNA for the CDR3 is TGCGCCAGCAGTGAATCGGGGGCGGTTGGGGACATTCAGTACTTC.

This chain connects TRBV7-9 to TRBJ2-7; TRBD1 or TRBD2 may be the D gene (5 bases each). The CDR3 extends over 15 amino acids. Germline V gene lookup returns CDR1 SEHNR and CDR2 FQNEAQ (reference sequence). V was clipped by 4 bases and J by 0 bases, with 13 bases between them. In nucleotides, the CDR3 is TGTGCCAGCAGCTCTTCCCTCGGGGCCTCCTACGAGCAGTACTTC. Its translation is CASSSSLGASYEQYF.

The V and J genes are TRBV9 and TRBJ2-1; possibly TRBD2 for D (7 bases). The CDR3 has 15 residues. Trimming removed 0 bases at V and 4 bases at J, with 11 bases between. Germline V gene data show CDR1 as SGDLS and CDR2 as YYNGEE. The CDR3 DNA sequence: TGTGCCAGCAGCGTAGTCGCGGGGGCATACAATGAGCAGTTCTTC. It is translated as CASSVVAGAYNEQFF.